These 25 T cell receptor beta chains came from one sample sequenced in a study of technical replicates of blood from several donors. Sequencing used immunoSEQ multiplex PCR; TCRdb keeps in-frame clones, though not all of them. There are approximately 73,000 clones in the sample; 90% to 95% occur only once, and approximately 0.27% lies in the top ten. The sample comprised T cells isolated from PBMCs. Receptors originate from a human donor in good health.

The chain links TRBV5-1 to TRBJ1-6, with a possible D match to TRBD1 (6 bases). CDR1 SGHRS and CDR2 YFSETQ come from the germline V gene. V was clipped by 4 bases and J by 7 bases, with 15 bases between them. CDR3 length: 15 residues. CDR3 nucleotides: TGCGCCAGCAGCCAGGACGGACAGAAAAATTCACCCCTCCACTTT. Its protein product is CASSQDGQKNSPLHF.

The V and J genes are TRBV7-8 and TRBJ2-7; D is unclear. The CDR3 loop spans 14 amino acids. Trimming removed 3 bases at V and 3 bases at J, with 12 bases between. Germline CDR1 is SGHVS and CDR2 is FQNEAQ. The CDR3 nucleotides read TGTGCCAGCAGCTTCCAGATGGCTAGCTACGAGCAGTACTTC. This sequence encodes CASSFQMASYEQYF.

This chain joins TRBV5-1 and TRBJ2-3; perhaps TRBD2 as D (6 bases). Germline V gene data show CDR1 as SGHRS and CDR2 as YFSETQ. V was trimmed by 0 bases and J by 3 bases, leaving 11 bases between them. The CDR3 extends over 15 amino acids. The CDR3 reads CASSLEGRGTDTQYF. CDR3 nucleotides: TGCGCCAGCAGCTTGGAGGGGCGGGGAACAGATACGCAGTATTTT. The whole variable domain, filled in from reference TRBV5-1 and TRBJ2-3, reads KAGVTQTPRYLIKTRGQQVTLSCSPISGHRSVSWYQQTPGQGLQFLFEYFSETQRNKGNFPGRFSGRQFSNSRSEMNVSTLELGDSALYLCASSLEGRGTDTQYFGPGTRLTVL.

Only one count was recorded for this clone. The chain uses TRBV28 and TRBJ2-1, with 13 bases lining up with TRBD2. This CDR3 spans 16 amino acids. Germline CDR1 MDHEN, CDR2 SYDVKM. V gave up 5 bases and J gave up 8 bases; unmatched junction bases: 9. This chain's CDR3 is CASSPPGLAGADEQFF. In DNA form, the CDR3 reads TGTGCCAGCAGTCCCCCCGGACTAGCGGGAGCGGATGAGCAGTTCTTC.

The CDR3 DNA reads TGCGCCAGCAGCTTGGATATAGGCGGTAATGAAAAACTGTTTTTT. This sequence encodes CASSLDIGGNEKLFF. This chain links TRBV5-1 with TRBJ1-4; no firm D call. Germline values: CDR1 SGHRS, CDR2 YFSETQ. V lost 0 bases to trimming and J lost 4 bases, with 10 bases between them. CDR3 length equals 15 residues.

This rearrangement joins TRBV7-8 to TRBJ1-2; D gene ambiguous. Germline V lookup: CDR1 SGHVS, CDR2 FQNEAQ. Between the trimmed V and J ends, which lost 5 bases and 1 base, there was a span of 14 bases. The CDR3 spans 15 residues. The CDR3 region is CASSPTNGFNYGYTF. Here the CDR3 DNA reads TGTGCCAGCAGCCCAACAAACGGGTTTAACTATGGCTACACCTTC.

The rearrangement joins TRBV7-9 to TRBJ2-7; 10 positions match TRBD2. The V gene end was trimmed by 4 bases and the J gene end by 0 bases; junction bases not matched to a gene: 0. Germline CDR1 is SEHNR and CDR2 is FQNEAQ (reference sequence). The CDR3 is 14 residues long. Here the CDR3 reads CASSSSGSSYEQYF. In nucleotides, the CDR3 is TGTGCCAGCAGCTCTAGCGGGAGCTCCTACGAGCAGTACTTC.

This rearrangement joins TRBV10-3 to TRBJ2-1; D is undetermined. This CDR3 contains 14 residues. Trimming stripped 11 bases from V and 0 bases from J, with 14 bases between. Germline CDR1 and CDR2: ENHRY and SYGVKD. CDR3 in amino acids: CAVSSRSSYNEQFF. DNA of the CDR3: TGTGCCGTATCATCGAGATCCTCCTACAATGAGCAGTTCTTC.

V usage is TRBV19 and J usage is TRBJ2-1; 10 bases are a match to TRBD2. The CDR3 spans 14 residues. Trimming removed 10 bases from V and 2 bases from J; junction bases left unmatched: 5. Germline V CDR1 and CDR2: LNHDA, SQIVND (reference sequence). DNA of the CDR3: TGTGCCAATCCAGCGGGAGGGACCTACAATGAGCAGTTCTTC. It encodes CANPAGGTYNEQFF.

The chain recombines TRBV5-1 with TRBJ1-4; D uncertain. Trimming shortened V by 0 bases and J by 2 bases, and 11 bases separated the two germline ends. Germline CDR1 is SGHRS and CDR2 is YFSETQ. The CDR3 contains 16 residues. In DNA form, the CDR3 reads TGCGCCAGCAGCTTGGTATTACGTGAGACTAATGAAAAACTGTTTTTT. It encodes CASSLVLRETNEKLFF.

CDR3 sequence: CASSLQFGQGYQPQHF. The CDR3 bases are TGTGCCAGCAGCTTACAGTTCGGACAGGGTTATCAGCCCCAGCATTTT. The chain uses TRBV7-8 and TRBJ1-5; 8 nucleotides line up with TRBD1. Germline CDR1 reads SGHVS; CDR2 reads FQNEAQ. The length of the CDR3 is 16 residues. V was clipped by 2 bases and J by 5 bases; unmatched bases: 8.

The chain combines TRBV27 with TRBJ2-7, with D possibly being TRBD1 (6 bases). The germline V gene has CDR1 MNHEY and CDR2 SMNVEV (reference sequence). The CDR3 is 16 residues long. V was clipped by 4 bases and J by 2 bases, with 18 bases between them. Written as DNA, the CDR3 is TGTGCCAGCAGTTCGCCCGAGAGACAGGCTACCTACGAGCAGTACTTC. Its translation: CASSSPERQATYEQYF.

This chain links TRBV6-4 with TRBJ1-4; no clear D gene. The CDR3 is 13 amino acids. The germline V gene encodes CDR1 MRHNA and CDR2 SNTAGT. V was trimmed by 4 bases and J by 8 bases, leaving 11 bases between them. The CDR3 sequence: CASSVSEREKLFF. Here the CDR3 DNA reads TGTGCCAGCAGTGTTTCAGAGAGGGAAAAACTGTTTTTT.

This chain links TRBV28 with TRBJ2-7; 8 bases line up with TRBD1. In germline, CDR1 is MDHEN, CDR2 SYDVKM. The CDR3 is 15 amino acids. V lost 5 bases and J lost 1; bases outside the gene matches: 7. CDR3 loop: CASSATTGGSYEQYF. For the CDR3, the DNA is TGTGCCAGCAGTGCTACAACAGGGGGATCCTACGAGCAGTACTTC. The whole variable domain, remainder taken from reference TRBV28 and TRBJ2-7, is DVKVTQSSRYLVKRTGEKVFLECVQDMDHENMFWYRQDPGLGLRLIYFSYDVKMKEKGDIPEGYSVSREKKERFSLILESASTNQTSMYLCASSATTGGSYEQYFGPGTRLTVT.

DNA for the CDR3: TGTGCCAGCAGTGAATTTATCAATGAGCAGTTCTTC. Protein sequence: CASSEFINEQFF. J is TRBJ2-1 and V is TRBV25-1; D remains ambiguous. CDR1 and CDR2 (germline): MGHDK, SYGVNS. V shed 1 base and J shed 6 bases, with 4 bases lying between them. The CDR3 totals 12 residues.

The chain uses TRBV5-1 and TRBJ2-5; 8 nucleotides agree with TRBD2. Losses at the gene ends were 0 bases for V and 2 bases for J; bases not matched to a gene: 12. Germline CDR1 is SGHRS and CDR2 is YFSETQ. This CDR3 spans 18 amino acids. This chain's CDR3 is CASSLASTTAGGQETQYF. The CDR3 DNA reads TGCGCCAGCAGCTTGGCCTCTACAACGGCGGGGGGACAAGAGACCCAGTACTTC. Full variable domain (remainder filled in from reference TRBV5-1 and TRBJ2-5): KAGVTQTPRYLIKTRGQQVTLSCSPISGHRSVSWYQQTPGQGLQFLFEYFSETQRNKGNFPGRFSGRQFSNSRSEMNVSTLELGDSALYLCASSLASTTAGGQETQYFGPGTRLLVL.

This clone was picked up a small number of times. The chain carries TRBV7-2 and TRBJ2-7, with D unresolved. Trimming removed 6 bases at V and 3 bases at J, with 9 bases between. This CDR3 is 12 amino acids long. Germline V CDR1 and CDR2: SGHTA, FQGNSA. This CDR3 reads CASSLPGYEQYF. DNA for the CDR3: TGTGCCAGCAGTTTACCAGGCTACGAGCAGTACTTC.

This chain uses TRBV7-9 with TRBJ1-1; D is perhaps TRBD1 (5 bases). CDR1 and CDR2 from the germline V gene are SEHNR and FQNEAQ (reference sequence). Trimming shortened V by 2 bases and J by 1 base, and 11 bases separated the two germline ends. The CDR3 runs to 15 residues. CDR3 residues: CASSLYRIQNTEAFF. In DNA, the CDR3 is TGTGCCAGCAGCTTATACAGGATACAGAACACTGAAGCTTTCTTT.

The chain links TRBV10-3 to TRBJ2-1; 8 bases match TRBD2. CDR3 length: 14 residues. CDR1 is ENHRY, CDR2 SYGVKD, per germline. V lost 2 bases to trimming and J lost 5 bases; unmatched junction nucleotides: 2. CDR3 sequence (DNA): TGTGCCATCAGTGAGCGGGGGGGAGACAATGAGCAGTTCTTC. Residues: CAISERGGDNEQFF.

The chain couples TRBV7-3 to TRBJ2-1; TRBD2 matches at 8 bases. This CDR3 comprises 16 residues. Per the germline V gene, CDR1 is SGHTA and CDR2 is FQGTGA. V trimming: 5 bases; J trimming: 0 bases; junction bases outside the gene matches: 6. CDR3 region: CASSPGGGSSYNEQFF. The DNA of the CDR3 is TGTGCCAGCAGCCCAGGCGGGGGGAGCTCCTACAATGAGCAGTTCTTC. Filled out from reference TRBV7-3 and TRBJ2-1, the complete variable domain reads GAGVSQTPSNKVTEKGKYVELRCDPISGHTALYWYRQSLGQGPEFLIYFQGTGAADDSGLPNDRFFAVRPEGSVSTLKIQRTERGDSAVYLCASSPGGGSSYNEQFFGPGTRLTVL.

This clone was seen a single time. The chain links TRBV5-1 to TRBJ2-7, with D maybe TRBD1 (5 bases). This CDR3 contains 14 residues. Looked up from germline, CDR1 is SGHRS and CDR2 is YFSETQ. The ends were cut back, 0 bases at V and 3 bases at J, with 10 bases in the middle. The CDR3 bases are TGCGCCAGCAGCTTGGGGACGACAGACTACGAGCAGTACTTC. Translated, it gives CASSLGTTDYEQYF.

Here the CDR3 reads CASMASAANNEQFF. The CDR3 coding sequence is TGCGCCAGCATGGCCTCGGCGGCCAACAATGAGCAGTTCTTC. The rearrangement links TRBV10-2 to TRBJ2-1, with D uncertain. V shed 7 bases and J shed 5 bases, with 15 bases lying between them. Germline values: CDR1 WSHSY, CDR2 SAAADI. The CDR3 totals 14 residues.

This clone was recorded only once. The chain carries TRBV19 and TRBJ2-7; D is possibly TRBD1 (7 bases). From germline, CDR1 is LNHDA and CDR2 SQIVND (reference sequence). The CDR3 runs to 15 residues. With 5 bases removed from V and 1 base from J, the gap between germline ends came to 15 bases. CDR3 protein: CASSAATGRSYEQYF. The CDR3 DNA reads TGTGCCAGTAGTGCCGCGACAGGGAGGTCCTACGAGCAGTACTTC.

The J gene is TRBJ2-1, the V gene TRBV5-1, with D tentatively TRBD2 (5 bases). Germline-derived CDR1 and CDR2 are SGHRS and YFSETQ. V was trimmed by 4 bases and J by 3 bases, leaving 11 bases between them. CDR3 length: 14 amino acids. CDR3 nucleotide sequence: TGCGCCAGCAGCCAACTAGAGCTCTACAATGAGCAGTTCTTC. This gives the protein CASSQLELYNEQFF.

The chain has TRBV11-1 and TRBJ2-5, with a possible D match to TRBD1 (5 bases). Looked up from germline, CDR1 is SGHAT and CDR2 is FQDESV (reference sequence). V lost 5 bases and J 4 bases, leaving 17 bases between the germline ends. The CDR3 sequence is 15 residues long. As DNA, the CDR3 is TGTGCCAGCAGCCAAAGCAGGGTCATCCGAGAGACCCAGTACTTC. Translated, it gives CASSQSRVIRETQYF.